This T cell receptor beta chain was sequenced for a study of CD4 T cells in relation to SARS-CoV-2 and coronaviruses. Looking at the study overall: ViraFEST: approximately 10-day antigen culture of PBMCs, then TCR beta CDR3 sequencing. Whole-study results and caveats: In roughly two thirds of donors, memory CD4+ clonotypes crossrecognized SARS-CoV-2 and at least one common cold coronavirus spike.

Between the trimmed V and J ends, which lost 4 bases and 7 bases, there was a span of 22 bases. The germline V gene has CDR1 SGHTA and CDR2 FQGNSA. The CDR3 is 17 residues long. Notes on this clone: Its antigen is still unknown.

The table came from immunoSEQ multiplex PCR; TCRdb's copy has only in-frame clones and leaves some out. The profile shows about 36,000 clones, roughly 82% of them singletons. The chain is built from TRBV7-2 and TRBJ1-4; possible D gene TRBD1, 6 bases. This TCR was recovered from an adult with COVID-19. Specimen: memory CD4+ T cells from PBMCs, cultured in vitro. DNA for the CDR3: TGTGCCAGCAGCTCAGGCGGTAGTCGCAGGGGTACTGAAAAACTGTTTTTT. Its translation: CASSSGGSRRGTEKLFF.